This entry describes one T cell receptor beta chain. What it binds is unknown. 60 Vbeta and 13 Jbeta primers were used in PCR. Sequencing used immunoSEQ multiplex PCR; TCRdb keeps in-frame clones, though not all of them. The data contain 65,000 to 85,000 clones, more than 65% of them singletons. These donors, healthy bone marrow donors, were studied. Trimming removed 1 base from V and 3 bases from J, with 16 bases in between. Germline V gene sequence: CDR1 SGHTA, CDR2 FQGNSA. The CDR3 runs to 17 residues. This record comes from a study of cytomegalovirus exposure and HLA in healthy donors. General study findings and limits: CMV serostatus was the sole immune exposure information available. A list of about 180 TCR beta chains associated with cytomegalovirus was given.

The sample consisted of PBMCs. The chain recombines TRBV7-2 with TRBJ1-5; maybe TRBD1 (6 bases). The receptor comes from a male donor in good health and CMV-seropositive. The CDR3 sequence is CASSLGGQGRFNQPQHF. The CDR3 DNA follows: TGTGCCAGCAGCTTAGGGGGACAAGGACGGTTCAATCAGCCCCAGCATTTT.